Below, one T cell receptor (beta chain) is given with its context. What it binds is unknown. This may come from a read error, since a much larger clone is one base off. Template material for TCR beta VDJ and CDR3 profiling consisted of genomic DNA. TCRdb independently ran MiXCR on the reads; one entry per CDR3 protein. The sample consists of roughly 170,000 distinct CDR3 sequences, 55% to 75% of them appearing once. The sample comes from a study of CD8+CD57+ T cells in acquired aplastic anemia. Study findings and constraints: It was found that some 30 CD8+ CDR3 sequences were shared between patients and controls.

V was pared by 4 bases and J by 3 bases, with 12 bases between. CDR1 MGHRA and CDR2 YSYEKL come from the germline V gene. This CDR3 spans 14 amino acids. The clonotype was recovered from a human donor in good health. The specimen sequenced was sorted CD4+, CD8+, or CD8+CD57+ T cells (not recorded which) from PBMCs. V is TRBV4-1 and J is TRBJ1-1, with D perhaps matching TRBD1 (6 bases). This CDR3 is CASSPGAAYTEAFF. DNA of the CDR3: TGCGCCAGCAGCCCAGGGGCAGCTTACACTGAAGCTTTCTTT.